What follows are 2 T cell receptor beta chains derived from one specimen sequenced in a study of patients and donors after allogeneic stem cell transplantation. From the RT-PCR reads, TCRdb called clonotypes with MiXCR, one entry per CDR3 protein. Among 400,000 to 450,000 distinct CDR3 sequences listed, 16% were seen once. The material sequenced was blood, either unsorted or a sorted T cell fraction (not recorded which). All receptors come from a human donor who was either an allogeneic HSCT recipient or a stem cell or donor lymphocyte infusion donor (not recorded which). It is not recorded whose cells these are; they may come from a transplant donor.

There are a few counts of this clonotype. The chain employs TRBV20-1 and TRBJ2-6, with 9 bases lining up with TRBD1. J was trimmed by 1 base and V by 3 bases; bases with no gene match: 1. This CDR3 is built from 15 residues. The V gene's germline CDR1 is DFQATT and CDR2 SNEGSKA (reference sequence). CDR3 nucleotides: TGCAGTGCTAGGGACAGGGGATCTGGGGCCAACGTCCTGACTTTC. This encodes CSARDRGSGANVLTF.

Here the CDR3 DNA reads TGTGCCAGCAGCTTAGGGGGACTAGCGGGGTCCGATGAGCAGTTCTTC. Its protein is CASSLGGLAGSDEQFF. This chain connects TRBV7-2 to TRBJ2-1; TRBD2 aligns across 13 bases. The germline gives CDR1 SGHTA, CDR2 FQGNSA. J lost 8 bases, V lost 1 base, and 5 bases had no gene match. This CDR3 comprises 16 residues.